This T cell receptor beta chain stems from a study of blood T cell repertoires in COVID-19. On the study more broadly: There were acute and convalescent COVID-19 samples, and they came from the United States, Italy and Spain. PBMCs, B-cell-depleted T cells, or T cells provided the cDNA or gDNA that made up the material.

Germline-derived CDR1 and CDR2 are SGHTA and FQGNSA. Trimming removed 5 bases from V and 7 bases from J; junction bases left unmatched: 11. The CDR3 is made up of 15 amino acids. Recruited during active infection, patients (from Seattle) were subsequently followed longitudinally. In the study's own analysis: Amplification of reference gene primers was used by the study to estimate nucleated cell counts. TCRdb keeps only in-frame clones here, not all; method: immunoSEQ multiplex PCR. V and J calls plus clone size are reproduced from that table; the DNA served to infer D and trimming. The top ten hold around 6.9% of the sample, which has roughly 180,000 clones, about 85% seen once.

The clonotype comes from an elderly man with COVID-19, enrolled during active disease. The chain has TRBV7-2 and TRBJ1-2; 9 bases line up with TRBD1. Sequencing was done on a sample of peripheral blood. CDR3 sequence reads: CASSPRDRAFRGYTF. CDR3 DNA sequence: TGTGCCAGCAGCCCCCGGGACAGGGCATTCCGTGGCTACACCTTC.